This TCR beta chain was observed in a study of Graves' ophthalmopathy and Graves' hyperthyroidism. CDR1 is MGHDK, CDR2 SYGVNS, per germline. The CDR3 totals 14 residues. Trimming pared 4 bases from V and 8 bases from J, leaving 17 bases between. RNA transcripts served as template for amplifying TCR beta CDR3 sequences. HTBI-primed RT-PCR formed the first round, and a multiplex PCR formed the second. TCRdb re-analysed the multiplex PCR reads in MiXCR, keeping a single row per CDR3 protein. The sample contains hundreds of thousands of distinct CDR3 sequences, 35% to 50% of which appear only once. Specimen: peripheral blood. V is TRBV25-1 and J is TRBJ1-2; no clear D gene. This TCR came from an adult man with Graves' ophthalmopathy. The CDR3 nucleotides are TGTGCCAGCAGTGCTCCCGACCGGAACCTGGGCTACACCTTC. It translates to CASSAPDRNLGYTF.